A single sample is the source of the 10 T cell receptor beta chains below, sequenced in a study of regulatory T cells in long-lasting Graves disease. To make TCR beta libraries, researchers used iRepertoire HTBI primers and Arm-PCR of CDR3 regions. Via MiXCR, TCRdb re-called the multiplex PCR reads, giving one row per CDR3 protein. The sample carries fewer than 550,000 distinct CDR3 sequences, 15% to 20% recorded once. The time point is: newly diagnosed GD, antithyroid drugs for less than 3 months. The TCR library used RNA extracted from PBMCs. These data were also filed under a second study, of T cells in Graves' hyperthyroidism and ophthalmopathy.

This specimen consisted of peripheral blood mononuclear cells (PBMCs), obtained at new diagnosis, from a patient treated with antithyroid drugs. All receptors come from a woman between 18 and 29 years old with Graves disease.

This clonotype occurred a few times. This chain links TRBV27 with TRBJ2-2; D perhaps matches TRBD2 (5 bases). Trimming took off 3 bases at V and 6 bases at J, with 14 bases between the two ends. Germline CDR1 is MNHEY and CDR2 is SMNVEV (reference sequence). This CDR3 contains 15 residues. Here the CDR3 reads CASSFEGVYSGELFF. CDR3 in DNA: TGTGCCAGCAGTTTCGAGGGAGTATACTCCGGGGAGCTGTTTTTT.

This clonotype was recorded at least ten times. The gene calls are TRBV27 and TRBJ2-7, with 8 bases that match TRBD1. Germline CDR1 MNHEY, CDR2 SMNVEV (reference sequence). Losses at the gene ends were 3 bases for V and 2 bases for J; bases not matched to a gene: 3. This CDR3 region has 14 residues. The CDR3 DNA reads TGTGCCAGCAGTTTGACCAGGGGGCCCTACGAGCAGTACTTC. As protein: CASSLTRGPYEQYF.

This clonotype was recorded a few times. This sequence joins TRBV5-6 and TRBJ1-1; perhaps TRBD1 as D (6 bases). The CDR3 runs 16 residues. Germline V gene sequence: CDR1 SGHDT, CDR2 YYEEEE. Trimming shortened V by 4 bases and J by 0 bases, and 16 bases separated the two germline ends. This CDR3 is CASSPWFQGMNTEAFF. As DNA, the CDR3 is TGTGCCAGCAGCCCTTGGTTCCAGGGGATGAACACTGAAGCTTTCTTT. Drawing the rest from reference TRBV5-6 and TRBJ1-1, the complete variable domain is DAGVTQSPTHLIKTRGQQVTLRCSPKSGHDTVSWYQQALGQGPQFIFQYYEEEERQRGNFPDRFSGHQFPNYSSELNVNALLLGDSALYLCASSPWFQGMNTEAFFGQGTRLTVV.

The CDR3 spells CSVGTGGGEKLFF. The CDR3 region has the DNA TGCAGCGTTGGGACAGGGGGCGGTGAAAAACTGTTTTTT. V usage is TRBV29-1 and J usage is TRBJ1-4, with 11 bases lining up with TRBD1. The CDR3 has 13 amino acids. CDR1 SQVTM and CDR2 ANQGSEA come from the germline V gene. Unmatched junction bases numbered 2, after V lost 4 bases and J lost 7 bases.

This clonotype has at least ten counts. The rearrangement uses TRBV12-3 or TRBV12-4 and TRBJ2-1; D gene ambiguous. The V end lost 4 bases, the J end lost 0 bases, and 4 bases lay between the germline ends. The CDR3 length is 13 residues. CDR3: CASSWSSYNEQFF. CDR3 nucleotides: TGTGCCAGCAGTTGGAGCTCCTACAATGAGCAGTTCTTC.

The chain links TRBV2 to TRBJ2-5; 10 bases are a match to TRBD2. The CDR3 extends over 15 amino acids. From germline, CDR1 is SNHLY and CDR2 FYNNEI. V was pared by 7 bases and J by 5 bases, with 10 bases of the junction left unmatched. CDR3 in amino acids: CASKGLAGAQETQYF. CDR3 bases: TGTGCCAGCAAAGGGCTAGCGGGAGCTCAGGAGACCCAGTACTTC.

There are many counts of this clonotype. CDR3 sequence reads: CASSYSKYYGYTF. CDR3 DNA: TGTGCCAGCAGTTACTCGAAGTACTATGGCTACACCTTC. The chain carries TRBV6-5 and TRBJ1-2; no clear D. Trimming pared 0 bases from V and 3 bases from J, leaving 5 bases between. The CDR3 has 13 amino acids. Germline values: CDR1 MNHEY, CDR2 SVGAGI.

CDR3: CASSFSTGGLLFSGNTIYF. Written as DNA, the CDR3 is TGTGCCAGCAGCTTCTCGACAGGGGGCCTCCTCTTCTCTGGAAACACCATATATTTT. V is TRBV5-6 and J is TRBJ1-3; 10 bases align to TRBD1. The CDR3 is 19 amino acids. Germline V CDR1 and CDR2: SGHDT, YYEEEE. The J segment lost 0 bases and the V segment lost 2 bases, leaving 11 bases of the junction unmatched.

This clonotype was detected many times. The CDR3 DNA reads as TGTGCCAGCAGACACCAAAAAGCCTACGAGCAGTACTTC. Protein: CASRHQKAYEQYF. The chain links TRBV7-2 to TRBJ2-7; D gene ambiguous. This CDR3 has 13 amino acids. Germline V lookup: CDR1 SGHTA, CDR2 FQGNSA. Trimming pared 6 bases from V and 2 bases from J, leaving 11 bases between.

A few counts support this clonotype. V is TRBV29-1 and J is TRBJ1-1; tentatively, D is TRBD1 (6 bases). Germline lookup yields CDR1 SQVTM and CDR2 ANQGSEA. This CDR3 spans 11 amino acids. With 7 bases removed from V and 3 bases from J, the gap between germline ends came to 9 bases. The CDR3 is CSAHRDTEAFF. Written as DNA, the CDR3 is TGCAGCGCACACAGGGACACTGAAGCTTTCTTT.